This paragraph covers one TCR beta chain sequence. The antigen is undetermined. Possible read error: a much larger clone is one base away. These data are taken from a study of CD8+CD57+ T cells in acquired aplastic anemia. About the study: The study obtained an average of around 3.1 ug of DNA from sorted CD4+ and CD8+ cells. Study-level findings and limits: Found in both controls and patients were around 31 CD8+ CDR3 sequences.

Sequencing was done on patients that had shown CD8+CD57+ cell expansion by flow cytometry. As a group, the patients uniformly had severe acquired aplastic anemia. The CDR3 is 12 amino acids. Trimming pared 6 bases from V and 13 bases from J, leaving 18 bases between. Genomic DNA templated the TCR beta VDJ and CDR3 profiling. TCRdb fed the reads into MiXCR, producing one record per CDR3 protein. The table lists approximately 190,000 distinct CDR3 sequences, around 45% of them singletons. The receptor was isolated from a human donor with aplastic anemia. V usage is TRBV12-3 or TRBV12-4 and J usage is TRBJ2-5; D unresolved. The specimen sequenced was sorted CD4+, CD8+, or CD8+CD57+ T cells (not recorded which) from PBMCs. The CDR3 coding sequence is TGTGCCAGCAGGGAGACATGGGGTAAAAGGTACTTC. Protein product: CASRETWGKRYF.